This is a list of T cell receptor beta chains from one sample in a study of T cell responses to AZD1222 COVID-19 vaccine. Profiling relied on immunoSEQ multiplex PCR, and the TCRdb table lists in-frame clones only, not all of them. The repertoire has more than 30,000 clones, over 75% of them found once; the top ten carry 14%. The sequences come from peripheral blood, collected 28 days after the second AZD1222 dose. These TCRs come from an adult who received the AZD1222 COVID-19 vaccine. The CDR3 runs from the conserved cysteine through the conserved F or W. The D gene is left open where the match is weak. Clone size, where shown, is once, few, many, or a class for clones that have expanded.

size: once
J: TRBJ1-2
V: TRBV4-2
length: 16
D: TRBD1
DNA: TGTGCCAGCAGCCAACGGGATTCAGGGGGATATAATGGCTACACCTTC
CDR3: CASSQRDSGGYNGYTF

size: -
J: TRBJ2-7
V: TRBV6-5
length: 15
D: TRBD1
DNA: TGTGCCAGCAGATCTGGGACAGGAGTCACCTACGAGCAGTACTTC
CDR3: CASRSGTGVTYEQYF

size: -
J: TRBJ2-7
V: TRBV3-1/TRBV3-2
length: 14
D: -
DNA: TGTGCCAGCAGCCAATCCCGCGGCGGCGACGAGCAGTACTTC
CDR3: CASSQSRGGDEQYF

size: -
J: TRBJ1-2
V: TRBV5-1
length: 13
D: TRBD1
DNA: TGCGCCAGCAGCCCGGGACAGAACTATGGCTACACCTTC
CDR3: CASSPGQNYGYTF

size: -
J: TRBJ2-7
V: TRBV7-8
length: 14
D: -
DNA: TGTGCCAGCAGCTTACATGACAGTTCCTACGAGCAGTACTTC
CDR3: CASSLHDSSYEQYF

size: -
J: TRBJ2-1
V: TRBV6-6
length: 16
D: TRBD1
DNA: TGTGCCAGCAGTTACTCTAGGACAGGGAGAGGGTATGAGCAGTTCTTC
CDR3: CASSYSRTGRGYEQFF

size: -
J: TRBJ2-1
V: TRBV7-2
length: 14
D: -
DNA: TGTGCCAGCAGCTTAGGTGTAGCAATGAATGAGCAGTTCTTC
CDR3: CASSLGVAMNEQFF

size: -
J: TRBJ1-2
V: TRBV6-1
length: 19
D: TRBD1
DNA: TGTGCCAGCAGTGAAAGGCAGGGGGCCTTTGAGCCTTATTACTATGGCTACACCTTC
CDR3: CASSERQGAFEPYYYGYTF

size: -
J: TRBJ2-7
V: TRBV4-2
length: 15
D: -
DNA: TGTGCCAGCAGCCGTTCGGACAGTAGTCCCTACGAGCAGTACTTC
CDR3: CASSRSDSSPYEQYF

size: few
J: TRBJ1-1
V: TRBV18
length: 15
D: -
DNA: TGTGCCAGCTCACCGACGATCCTTCAGGACACTGAAGCTTTCTTT
CDR3: CASSPTILQDTEAFF

size: -
J: TRBJ2-6
V: TRBV7-9
length: 18
D: TRBD1
DNA: TGTGCCAGCAGCGCTACCGGGACAGGGGGCTTTGGGGCCAACGTCCTGACTTTC
CDR3: CASSATGTGGFGANVLTF

size: once
J: TRBJ1-2
V: TRBV7-8
length: 14
D: -
DNA: TGTGCCAGCAGCTTACCGGGGGCGCTTGATGGCTACACCTTC
CDR3: CASSLPGALDGYTF

size: -
J: TRBJ1-5
V: TRBV2
length: 15
D: TRBD1
DNA: TGTGCCAGCTCGGGGGACAGGGGAAGCAATCAGCCCCAGCATTTT
CDR3: CASSGDRGSNQPQHF

size: -
J: TRBJ2-7
V: TRBV3-1/TRBV3-2
length: 15
D: TRBD1
DNA: TGTGCCAGCAGCCAACAAACAGGGGTAGGGTACGAGCAGTACTTC
CDR3: CASSQQTGVGYEQYF

size: -
J: TRBJ1-5
V: TRBV19
length: 13
D: -
DNA: TGTGCCAGAAAACGGAGTAGCAATCAGCCCCAGCATTTT
CDR3: CARKRSSNQPQHF

size: -
J: TRBJ2-1
V: TRBV5-1
length: 14
D: -
DNA: TGCGCCAGCGGGGTAGAGGGCTTCTACAATGAGCAGTTCTTC
CDR3: CASGVEGFYNEQFF

size: -
J: TRBJ2-2
V: TRBV9
length: 14
D: -
DNA: TGTGCCAGCAGTCGCTCATCTTTCCCCGGGGAGCTGTTTTTT
CDR3: CASSRSSFPGELFF

size: -
J: TRBJ2-7
V: TRBV6-5
length: 15
D: TRBD1
DNA: TGTGCCAGCAGTTCTGAACAGGGGAGCTCCTACGAGCAGTACTTC
CDR3: CASSSEQGSSYEQYF

size: -
J: TRBJ1-1
V: TRBV29-1
length: 13
D: -
DNA: TGCAGCGTTGAAACAGAAATGAACACTGAAGCTTTCTTT
CDR3: CSVETEMNTEAFF

size: -
J: TRBJ2-5
V: TRBV28
length: 12
D: -
DNA: TGTGCCAGCACTCGTTTGACAGAGACCCAGTACTTC
CDR3: CASTRLTETQYF

size: -
J: TRBJ1-1
V: TRBV4-3
length: 18
D: -
DNA: TGCGCCAGCAGCCAAGATTCGGGGTTTCGCGGCAAGAACACTGAAGCTTTCTTT
CDR3: CASSQDSGFRGKNTEAFF

size: -
J: TRBJ2-6
V: TRBV7-6
length: 17
D: -
DNA: TGTGCCAGCAGCTTTCAGCCGGAAGGCTCTGGGGCCAACGTCCTGACTTTC
CDR3: CASSFQPEGSGANVLTF

size: -
J: TRBJ1-1
V: TRBV7-3
length: 13
D: TRBD1
DNA: TGTGCCAGCAGAAGACAGGGCGACACTGAAGCTTTCTTT
CDR3: CASRRQGDTEAFF

size: -
J: TRBJ1-4
V: TRBV28
length: 15
D: -
DNA: TGTGCCAGCAACCCCCCCAATAGGATGGGCGAAAAACTGTTTTTT
CDR3: CASNPPNRMGEKLFF

size: -
J: TRBJ2-7
V: TRBV27
length: 13
D: -
DNA: TGTGCCAGCAGTAGTGCAGGGTCCTACGAGCAGTACTTC
CDR3: CASSSAGSYEQYF

size: -
J: TRBJ1-4
V: TRBV30
length: 10
D: -
DNA: TGTGCCTGGAGTGTTGAAAAACTGTTTTTT
CDR3: CAWSVEKLFF

size: -
J: TRBJ1-2
V: TRBV6-2/TRBV6-3
length: 12
D: -
DNA: TGTGCCAGCAGTTACGTGGGGACGATTACCACCTTC
CDR3: CASSYVGTITTF

size: -
J: TRBJ2-3
V: TRBV5-8
length: 12
D: -
DNA: TGTGCCAGCCTGAAATGGGGAGATACGCAGTATTTT
CDR3: CASLKWGDTQYF

size: -
J: TRBJ2-5
V: TRBV9
length: 15
D: -
DNA: TGTGCCAGCAGCGTCGAGGGGGGGCTCCTTGAGACCCAGTACTTC
CDR3: CASSVEGGLLETQYF

size: -
J: TRBJ1-1
V: TRBV18
length: 13
D: -
DNA: TGTGCCAGCTCAGTGACAGGGAACACTGAAGCTTTCTTT
CDR3: CASSVTGNTEAFF

size: -
J: TRBJ1-5
V: TRBV18
length: 14
D: -
DNA: TGTGCCAGCTCACCCCGGGAGGACAGTCAGCCCCAGCATTTT
CDR3: CASSPREDSQPQHF

size: -
J: TRBJ2-5
V: TRBV7-8
length: 15
D: TRBD1
DNA: TGTGCCAGCAGCCAAAGACAGGGTATCCAAGAGACCCAGTACTTC
CDR3: CASSQRQGIQETQYF

size: -
J: TRBJ1-2
V: TRBV24-1
length: 13
D: -
DNA: TGTGCCACCAGTGGGTTGACCGGAGATGGCTACACCTTC
CDR3: CATSGLTGDGYTF

size: -
J: TRBJ1-5
V: TRBV7-2
length: 13
D: -
DNA: TGTGCCAGCAGCCCCCAGTACAATCAGCCCCAGCATTTT
CDR3: CASSPQYNQPQHF

size: once
J: TRBJ2-7
V: TRBV4-1
length: 18
D: TRBD2
DNA: TGCGCCAGCAGCCTAGGGACTAGCGGGGCCACCTACTCCTACGAGCAGTACTTC
CDR3: CASSLGTSGATYSYEQYF

size: -
J: TRBJ1-5
V: TRBV5-8
length: 14
D: TRBD1
DNA: TGTGCCAGCAGCCTGGACAGGGTGCCCCAGCCCCAGCATTTT
CDR3: CASSLDRVPQPQHF

size: -
J: TRBJ1-2
V: TRBV11-2
length: 18
D: -
DNA: TGTGCCAGTAGGGGAGTGGAAGAGGGGCCTTTCCCTAACTATGGCTACACCTTC
CDR3: CASRGVEEGPFPNYGYTF

size: once
J: TRBJ1-2
V: TRBV6-5
length: 14
D: -
DNA: TGTGCCAGCATTGGATCCTGGCGGTCTAATGGCTACACCTTC
CDR3: CASIGSWRSNGYTF

size: -
J: TRBJ1-4
V: TRBV4-1
length: 15
D: -
DNA: TGCGCCAGCAGCCAAGTAGGCCAGAGTAATGAAAAACTGTTTTTT
CDR3: CASSQVGQSNEKLFF

size: -
J: TRBJ1-5
V: TRBV12-3/TRBV12-4
length: 12
D: -
DNA: TGTGCCAGCAGTTTTTTGGGTCAGCCCCAGCATTTT
CDR3: CASSFLGQPQHF

size: -
J: TRBJ2-3
V: TRBV6-1
length: 14
D: -
DNA: TGTGCCAGCAGTGACAGAGCAAGCACAGATACGCAGTATTTT
CDR3: CASSDRASTDTQYF

size: -
J: TRBJ2-6
V: TRBV19
length: 13
D: -
DNA: TGTGCCAGTCGTTCTGAAGGGGCCAACGTCCTGACTTTC
CDR3: CASRSEGANVLTF

size: once
J: TRBJ1-2
V: TRBV7-9
length: 16
D: -
DNA: TGTGCCAGCAGCTTAGCGGCAGGTAGCCTGGTGGATGGCTACACCTTC
CDR3: CASSLAAGSLVDGYTF

size: -
J: TRBJ2-7
V: TRBV9
length: 21
D: TRBD1
DNA: TGTGCCAGCAGCGTAGGAATTCGGGTGGCGCATGGGGGACAGAGCTCCTACGAGCAGTACTTC
CDR3: CASSVGIRVAHGGQSSYEQYF

size: -
J: TRBJ2-3
V: TRBV18
length: 22
D: TRBD2
DNA: TGTGCCAGCTCCCCGCGAGTAGTCCTAGCGGGGGACCTCCAACCAAACACAGATACGCAGTATTTT
CDR3: CASSPRVVLAGDLQPNTDTQYF

size: -
J: TRBJ2-3
V: TRBV5-1
length: 14
D: -
DNA: TGCGCCAGCACAACAGACACTAGCACAGATACGCAGTATTTT
CDR3: CASTTDTSTDTQYF

size: once
J: TRBJ1-5
V: TRBV6-6
length: 13
D: TRBD1
DNA: TGTGCCAGCAGGGGGACAGGCCCTGGGGCCCAGCATTTT
CDR3: CASRGTGPGAQHF

size: once
J: TRBJ2-7
V: TRBV6-5
length: 14
D: TRBD1
DNA: TGTGCCAGCAAGGGACAGTTTTTCTCCTACGAGCAGTACTTC
CDR3: CASKGQFFSYEQYF

size: -
J: TRBJ2-7
V: TRBV6-1
length: 16
D: TRBD1
DNA: TGTGCCAGCAGTGAAAGGCCGGGACAGGTCTCCTACGAGCAGTACTTC
CDR3: CASSERPGQVSYEQYF

size: -
J: TRBJ1-4
V: TRBV6-5
length: 14
D: TRBD1
DNA: TGTGCCAGCAGAATGAAGGGGGCCTGGGAAAAACTGTTTTTT
CDR3: CASRMKGAWEKLFF